The sequence of this T cell receptor (beta chain) was determined in a study of cytomegalovirus exposure and HLA in healthy donors. Study-wide context: An early release of data contained 75 million to 100 million unique TCRs, which came from HLA-typed donors. Approximately 81% of more than 300 genotyped donors fell in the Caucasian-associated ancestry cluster. Broader study findings: An analysis done earlier found most TCR beta V segments productive about 90% or about 30% of the time. The later analysis indicated that the majority of CMV-associated TCR beta chains appeared HLA-restricted.

PCR amplification relied on 60 Vbeta primers (plus 13 Jbeta primers). Measured with immunoSEQ multiplex PCR; TCRdb has only the in-frame clones, and not every one. The table shows over 150,000 clones, with 80% occurring only once. Germline lookup yields CDR1 LNHDA and CDR2 SQIVND (reference sequence). V gave up 4 bases and J gave up 2 bases, with 8 bases separating them. The CDR3 length is 13 residues. On this clone: No antigen is known for it.

Sequencing input: PBMCs. The gene calls are TRBV19 and TRBJ2-5; D is possibly TRBD1 (5 bases). The TCR comes from a man under 40 in good health and CMV-seronegative. The CDR3 is CASSSDRQETQYF. In DNA form, the CDR3 reads TGTGCCAGTAGTAGCGACAGACAAGAGACCCAGTACTTC.